This note documents a single T cell receptor beta chain sequence. The protocol was immunoSEQ multiplex PCR, while the TCRdb copy is restricted to in-frame clones and leaves out a portion. The sample lists more than 450,000 clones; approximately 86% were seen once. This sample stems from a study of blood T cell repertoires in COVID-19. Overall study: In each case, the material was cDNA or gDNA derived from T cells, B-cell-depleted T cells, or PBMCs.

The CDR3 has 17 amino acids. Looked up from germline, CDR1 is MNHEY and CDR2 is SVGEGT. Between the trimmed V and J ends, which lost 0 bases and 6 bases, there was a span of 20 bases. Enrollees, roughly 18 to 89 years old, lived in fewer than 25 US areas. Categorization into cohorts depended on clinical history that participants reported. What the recovered Cohort 3 donors had was two negative PCRs, clearance, or symptom resolution. The source of this sequence is a young woman who had recovered from COVID-19. The sequenced material came from PBMCs or T cells enriched from blood (not recorded which). The genes are TRBV6-2 or TRBV6-3 and TRBJ1-1; the D is unclear. CDR3 protein: CASSYSGRPSRTAEAFF. The CDR3 DNA follows: TGTGCCAGCAGTTACTCAGGCAGGCCGAGCAGAACGGCTGAAGCTTTCTTT.